Listed below are T cell receptor beta chains from one sample, sequenced in a study of a mutant IDH1 vaccine in newly diagnosed glioma. Libraries were prepared by immunoSEQ multiplex PCR; TCRdb keeps only in-frame clonotypes and omits some of them. Seen here are around 92,000 clones, 70% to 90% observed once, and the top ten hold roughly 0.6%. The sequenced sample was PBMCs, obtained from a glioma patient treated with radiotherapy, temozolomide or both. Receptors originate from a woman between 45 and 65 years old with glioma. Both conserved end residues are part of each CDR3. Each record gives: CDR3 length, V gene, clone size, J gene, CDR3 protein. The size entry is marked missing in some rows and otherwise reads once, few, many or a size class.

cdr3_length: 14; v_call: TRBV5-1; clone_size: NA; j_call: TRBJ2-3; cdr3_aa: CASSLVGNTDTQYF
cdr3_length: 15; v_call: TRBV9; clone_size: NA; j_call: TRBJ2-3; cdr3_aa: CASSVGSPGTDTQYF
cdr3_length: 17; v_call: TRBV7-2; clone_size: NA; j_call: TRBJ2-3; cdr3_aa: CASSRRAGGYSTDTQYF
cdr3_length: 15; v_call: TRBV7-3; clone_size: once; j_call: TRBJ2-3; cdr3_aa: CASSRKAGPTDTQYF
cdr3_length: 14; v_call: TRBV7-9; clone_size: once; j_call: TRBJ1-4; cdr3_aa: CASSPDSTNEKLFF
cdr3_length: 15; v_call: TRBV5-1; clone_size: NA; j_call: TRBJ2-2; cdr3_aa: CASSSGQLGTGELFF
cdr3_length: 14; v_call: TRBV19; clone_size: NA; j_call: TRBJ1-5; cdr3_aa: CASSIRQLNQPQHF
cdr3_length: 16; v_call: TRBV7-3; clone_size: NA; j_call: TRBJ1-6; cdr3_aa: CASSLTRRGRDSPLHF
cdr3_length: 19; v_call: TRBV21-1; clone_size: NA; j_call: TRBJ2-1; cdr3_aa: CASSKSTGTSGSSYNEQFF
cdr3_length: 13; v_call: TRBV6-5; clone_size: NA; j_call: TRBJ1-6; cdr3_aa: CASSSQGNSPLHF
cdr3_length: 14; v_call: TRBV25-1; clone_size: NA; j_call: TRBJ2-7; cdr3_aa: CASSEASGRDEQYF
cdr3_length: 15; v_call: TRBV9; clone_size: NA; j_call: TRBJ2-1; cdr3_aa: CASSVASQGGNEQFF
cdr3_length: 14; v_call: TRBV5-1; clone_size: once; j_call: TRBJ2-1; cdr3_aa: CASSLEGFYNEQFF
cdr3_length: 15; v_call: TRBV5-1; clone_size: once; j_call: TRBJ2-5; cdr3_aa: CASSLPASGQETQYF
cdr3_length: 13; v_call: TRBV7-9; clone_size: few; j_call: TRBJ1-5; cdr3_aa: CASRGGDSQPQHF
cdr3_length: 15; v_call: TRBV9; clone_size: few; j_call: TRBJ1-3; cdr3_aa: CASSVDMGTGNTIYF
cdr3_length: 13; v_call: TRBV28; clone_size: NA; j_call: TRBJ2-7; cdr3_aa: CASISSGPYEQYF
cdr3_length: 15; v_call: TRBV27; clone_size: NA; j_call: TRBJ1-2; cdr3_aa: CASSLGGKGNYGYTF
cdr3_length: 13; v_call: TRBV15; clone_size: NA; j_call: TRBJ1-1; cdr3_aa: CATSRVTNTEAFF
cdr3_length: 15; v_call: TRBV6-1; clone_size: NA; j_call: TRBJ2-3; cdr3_aa: CASSERWAGRDTQYF
cdr3_length: 13; v_call: TRBV29-1; clone_size: NA; j_call: TRBJ1-1; cdr3_aa: CSVETALNTEAFF
cdr3_length: 14; v_call: TRBV19; clone_size: NA; j_call: TRBJ1-5; cdr3_aa: CASSKETFNQPQHF
cdr3_length: 15; v_call: TRBV4-2; clone_size: NA; j_call: TRBJ1-1; cdr3_aa: CASSQDQGANTEAFF
cdr3_length: 15; v_call: TRBV27; clone_size: NA; j_call: TRBJ2-1; cdr3_aa: CASSFRGQGATEQFF
cdr3_length: 18; v_call: TRBV7-8; clone_size: NA; j_call: TRBJ2-1; cdr3_aa: CASSPRGGSGRALTGQFF
cdr3_length: 15; v_call: TRBV6-5; clone_size: NA; j_call: TRBJ1-2; cdr3_aa: CASSYSTGTYYGYTF
cdr3_length: 13; v_call: TRBV6-1; clone_size: NA; j_call: TRBJ2-7; cdr3_aa: CASSGNRRYEQYF
cdr3_length: 14; v_call: TRBV2; clone_size: NA; j_call: TRBJ2-7; cdr3_aa: CASSEEVLTYEQYF
cdr3_length: 15; v_call: TRBV18; clone_size: once; j_call: TRBJ2-5; cdr3_aa: CASSLWTGGKETQYF
cdr3_length: 13; v_call: TRBV30; clone_size: few; j_call: TRBJ1-1; cdr3_aa: CAWRDSVGTEAFF
cdr3_length: 12; v_call: TRBV29-1; clone_size: NA; j_call: TRBJ2-5; cdr3_aa: CSVDTIGETQYF
cdr3_length: 15; v_call: TRBV18; clone_size: few; j_call: TRBJ1-6; cdr3_aa: CASSPESSYNSPLHF
cdr3_length: 15; v_call: TRBV6-5; clone_size: NA; j_call: TRBJ1-2; cdr3_aa: CASSYPRQVPYGYTF
cdr3_length: 13; v_call: TRBV6-5; clone_size: NA; j_call: TRBJ1-1; cdr3_aa: CASSHVRNTEAFF
cdr3_length: 15; v_call: TRBV19; clone_size: NA; j_call: TRBJ1-5; cdr3_aa: CASSMGRGWGQPQHF
cdr3_length: 14; v_call: TRBV6-1; clone_size: NA; j_call: TRBJ2-6; cdr3_aa: CASSEISGANVLTF
cdr3_length: 11; v_call: TRBV5-1; clone_size: NA; j_call: TRBJ1-2; cdr3_aa: CASSSRSGYTF
cdr3_length: 14; v_call: TRBV28; clone_size: NA; j_call: TRBJ1-5; cdr3_aa: CASSPPGMEQPQHF
cdr3_length: 17; v_call: TRBV2; clone_size: few; j_call: TRBJ2-2; cdr3_aa: CASRTGLAGGNTGELFF
cdr3_length: 13; v_call: TRBV7-2; clone_size: NA; j_call: TRBJ2-1; cdr3_aa: CASSFSGTNEQFF
cdr3_length: 15; v_call: TRBV6-5; clone_size: once; j_call: TRBJ1-4; cdr3_aa: CASSYAGQGEEKLFF
cdr3_length: 16; v_call: TRBV4-2; clone_size: NA; j_call: TRBJ1-2; cdr3_aa: CASSQGRSGSFYGYTF
cdr3_length: 12; v_call: TRBV7-7; clone_size: few; j_call: TRBJ1-3; cdr3_aa: CATAGKGNTIYF
cdr3_length: 15; v_call: TRBV7-9; clone_size: NA; j_call: TRBJ2-7; cdr3_aa: CASSLEDGAVSEQYF
cdr3_length: 13; v_call: TRBV2; clone_size: NA; j_call: TRBJ2-7; cdr3_aa: CASRDYSSYEQYF